This entry concerns a single T cell receptor (beta chain). The antigen is undetermined. Vbeta (60) and Jbeta (13) primers were used in the PCR. Some clones are missing from TCRdb's copy, which holds only in-frame ones; the method was immunoSEQ multiplex PCR. The table lists 130,000 to 150,000 clones, about 70% of them singletons. Germline CDR1 reads MNHNY; CDR2 reads SVGAGI (reference sequence). Trimming took 4 bases from V and 0 from J, leaving 15 bases between them. This CDR3 has 16 amino acids. The entry originates in a study of cytomegalovirus exposure and HLA in healthy donors. Study observations and caveats: Rates of TCR association differed by HLA locus in a later analysis, with DRB1 highest and HLA-C lowest.

This TCR came from a man younger than 35 in good health and CMV-seronegative. Sequencing was performed on PBMCs. The J gene is TRBJ2-5, the V gene TRBV6-6; the D gene is possibly TRBD1 (5 bases). The CDR3 DNA sequence: TGTGCCAGCAGTTCTCCGTCGACAGAGCACCAAGAGACCCAGTACTTC. This codes for CASSSPSTEHQETQYF.